The 25 T cell receptor beta chains listed next were all sequenced from one sample in a study of radiation and T cells in renal cell carcinoma. Measured with immunoSEQ multiplex PCR; TCRdb has only the in-frame clones, and not every one. This sample has 150,000 or so clones, with approximately 90% found just once. Time point reported: baseline pretreatment blood. Treatment meaning: 15 Gy SBRT to primary tumor, nephrectomy 4 weeks later. This sample comprised blood, obtained from a patient whose treatment included radiotherapy and nephrectomy. The receptors were sampled from a woman between 70 and 85 years old with renal cell carcinoma.

This chain joins TRBV28 and TRBJ1-6, with 7 nucleotides matching TRBD1. Per germline, CDR1 MDHEN and CDR2 SYDVKM. The J segment lost 9 bases and the V segment lost 2 bases, leaving 13 bases of the junction unmatched. CDR3 size: 17 residues. The CDR3 loop is CASSLRATGLRVSPLHF. For the CDR3, the DNA is TGTGCCAGCAGTTTAAGGGCGACAGGGCTCAGGGTTTCACCCCTCCACTTT.

V and J are TRBV5-8 and TRBJ1-5; D not resolved. Per germline, CDR1 SGHTS and CDR2 YDEGEE. V shed 4 bases and J shed 6 bases, with 14 bases lying between them. The CDR3 loop spans 14 amino acids. The CDR3: CASSMVANGQPQHF. The CDR3 DNA reads as TGTGCCAGCAGCATGGTGGCGAACGGTCAGCCCCAGCATTTT.

The V call is TRBV19, the J call TRBJ1-5; 7 bases are shared with TRBD1. Trimming took 3 bases from V and 7 from J; bases not matched to a gene: 9. The CDR3 length is 15 residues. Germline V lookup: CDR1 LNHDA, CDR2 SQIVND (reference sequence). The CDR3 sequence is CASSISGGANQPQHF. DNA of the CDR3: TGTGCCAGTAGTATTTCAGGGGGGGCGAACCAGCCCCAGCATTTT. The full variable domain, in which reference TRBV19 and TRBJ1-5 provide the parts outside the CDR3, is DGGITQSPKYLFRKEGQNVTLSCEQNLNHDAMYWYRQDPGQGLRLIYYSQIVNDFQKGDIAEGYSVSREKKESFPLTVTSAQKNPTAFYLCASSISGGANQPQHFGDGTRLSIL.

The chain has TRBV2 and TRBJ2-5; TRBD1 agrees at 9 bases. Germline V gene data show CDR1 as SNHLY and CDR2 as FYNNEI. Losses at the gene ends were 6 bases for V and 6 bases for J; bases not matched to a gene: 8. The CDR3 sequence is 14 residues long. The CDR3 here is CASSADRGGQTQYF. The CDR3 DNA sequence: TGTGCCAGCAGCGCGGACAGGGGAGGACAGACCCAGTACTTC.

The J gene is TRBJ2-2, the V gene TRBV6-6; D could derive from TRBD1 or TRBD2 (5 bases each). The CDR3 covers 14 residues. V lost 7 bases, J lost 4 bases, and 13 bases lay in between. Germline CDR1 is MNHNY and CDR2 is SVGAGI (reference sequence). The CDR3 sequence: CASNFWGTTGELFF. CDR3 sequence (DNA): TGTGCCAGCAATTTTTGGGGGACCACCGGGGAGCTGTTTTTT.

The chain uses TRBV9 and TRBJ1-1; D perhaps matches TRBD1 (5 bases). The CDR3 loop spans 14 amino acids. Germline-derived CDR1 and CDR2 are SGDLS and YYNGEE. The V and J ends lost 3 bases and 0 bases respectively, with 9 bases between them. The CDR3 DNA reads TGTGCCAGCAGCGCCGTACAGGTGAACACTGAAGCTTTCTTT. Residues: CASSAVQVNTEAFF.

The chain links TRBV27 to TRBJ1-4; weak D call: TRBD1 (5 bases). Per germline, CDR1 MNHEY and CDR2 SMNVEV (reference sequence). The V end was cut by 6 bases, the J end by 7 bases, with 12 bases between. CDR3 length equals 13 residues. The CDR3 nucleotides are TGTGCCAGCAGCCGGGGCTGGGGTGAAAAACTGTTTTTT. Encoded protein: CASSRGWGEKLFF. The variable domain in full, completed from reference TRBV27 and TRBJ1-4, reads EAQVTQNPRYLITVTGKKLTVTCSQNMNHEYMSWYRQDPGLGLRQIYYSMNVEVTDKGDVPEGYKVSRKEKRNFPLILESPSPNQTSLYFCASSRGWGEKLFFGSGTQLSVL.

Written as DNA, the CDR3 is TGTGCCTGGAGGGAACTCCCGGGACAGTCTGGCTACACCTTC. Translated, it gives CAWRELPGQSGYTF. The V and J genes are TRBV30 and TRBJ1-2; 7 bases line up with TRBD1. V lost 3 bases and J lost 7; bases outside the gene matches: 11. The CDR3 has 14 amino acids. From germline, CDR1 is GTSNPN and CDR2 SVGIG (reference sequence). The whole variable domain, remainder taken from reference TRBV30 and TRBJ1-2, is SQTIHQWPATLVQPVGSPLSLECTVEGTSNPNLYWYRQAAGRGLQLLFYSVGIGQISSEVPQNLSASRPQDRQFILSSKKLLLSDSGFYLCAWRELPGQSGYTFGSGTRLTVV.

This clone came up once. The rearrangement uses TRBV5-1 and TRBJ1-3; 9 nucleotides align to TRBD1. With 6 bases clipped from V and 4 bases from J, the junction kept 8 bases outside the gene matches. Germline values: CDR1 SGHRS, CDR2 YFSETQ. CDR3 length: 15 residues. The CDR3 loop is CASTERQGGGNTIYF. The CDR3 nucleotides are TGCGCCAGCACCGAACGACAGGGGGGAGGAAACACCATATATTTT.

The CDR3 region is CASSLPRGNYGYTF. The CDR3 nucleotides are TGTGCCAGCAGTTTGCCCAGGGGGAACTATGGCTACACCTTC. The chain uses TRBV28 and TRBJ1-2; TRBD1 matches at 7 bases. V gave up 3 bases and J gave up 2 bases; unmatched junction bases: 3. The CDR3 spans 14 residues. From germline, CDR1 is MDHEN and CDR2 SYDVKM.

The V call is TRBV30, the J call TRBJ2-7; tentatively, D is TRBD1 (6 bases). Deletions cut 0 bases from V and 3 bases from J, with 6 bases between. There are 12 residues in the CDR3. CDR1 and CDR2 (germline): GTSNPN, SVGIG (reference sequence). The CDR3 sequence is CAWSVGGYEQYF. As DNA, the CDR3 is TGTGCCTGGAGTGTAGGGGGCTACGAGCAGTACTTC. Full variable domain (rest looked up from reference TRBV30 and TRBJ2-7): SQTIHQWPATLVQPVGSPLSLECTVEGTSNPNLYWYRQAAGRGLQLLFYSVGIGQISSEVPQNLSASRPQDRQFILSSKKLLLSDSGFYLCAWSVGGYEQYFGPGTRLTVT.

This chain joins TRBV5-1 and TRBJ2-3; the D is unclear. The V end was cut by 1 base, the J end by 6 bases, with 15 bases between. From germline, CDR1 is SGHRS and CDR2 YFSETQ. There are 15 residues in the CDR3. The CDR3 here is CASSLMPSLGDTQYF. The CDR3 DNA reads as TGCGCCAGCAGCTTGATGCCCAGCCTCGGGGATACGCAGTATTTT.

The rearrangement uses TRBV11-2 and TRBJ2-5, with 8 nucleotides matching TRBD2. The CDR3 length is 16 residues. Per the germline V gene, CDR1 is SGHAT and CDR2 is FQNNGV. V was clipped by 4 bases and J by 4 bases; unmatched bases: 11. The CDR3 DNA reads as TGTGCCAGCAGCTCCCCCCGGGAGGGTCGCGGAGAGACCCAGTACTTC. As protein: CASSSPREGRGETQYF.

This clone was picked up one time. This chain uses TRBV9 with TRBJ2-5; D call uncertain. The CDR3 has 14 amino acids. The germline V gene has CDR1 SGDLS and CDR2 YYNGEE. Deletions cut 0 bases from V and 0 bases from J, with 6 bases between. The CDR3 DNA follows: TGTGCCAGCAGCGTAGAGGGCTACCAAGAGACCCAGTACTTC. The encoded protein is CASSVEGYQETQYF.

The chain combines TRBV28 with TRBJ1-6; D is possibly TRBD1 (5 bases). The V end lost 7 bases, the J end lost 9 bases, and 13 bases lay between the germline ends. This CDR3 is built from 13 residues. In germline, CDR1 is MDHEN, CDR2 SYDVKM. CDR3: CASMGGIGSPLHF. CDR3 DNA sequence: TGTGCCAGCATGGGGGGAATCGGTTCACCCCTCCACTTT.

CDR3: CASSAGDGGGFSPEAFF. The CDR3 nucleotides are TGTGCCAGCAGCGCAGGTGATGGGGGGGGATTTTCCCCTGAAGCTTTCTTT. The rearrangement uses TRBV9 and TRBJ1-1; possible D gene TRBD1, 5 bases. CDR1 is SGDLS, CDR2 YYNGEE, per germline. V was pared by 3 bases and J by 6 bases, with 24 bases between. The CDR3 contains 17 residues.

This chain uses TRBV7-2 with TRBJ1-2, with 8 bases that match TRBD1. V dropped 0 bases and J dropped 4; count of bases not matched to a gene: 13. CDR1 and CDR2 from the germline V gene are SGHTA and FQGNSA. The CDR3 has 18 residues. The CDR3 DNA reads TGTGCCAGCAGCTTAGCCAGGGGGCTCGATCTAAGAGTCTATGGCTACACCTTC. It encodes CASSLARGLDLRVYGYTF.

The V call is TRBV9, the J call TRBJ2-1; D not certain. Germline V lookup: CDR1 SGDLS, CDR2 YYNGEE. The CDR3 contains 15 residues. The V end was cut by 0 bases, the J end by 3 bases, with 10 bases between. Here the CDR3 reads CASSVAQDIYNEQFF. The DNA of the CDR3 is TGTGCCAGCAGCGTAGCGCAGGATATCTACAATGAGCAGTTCTTC.

With respect to this clone: This may be a read error: a much more frequent sequence differs by one nucleotide. This CDR3 is also generated by other DNA sequences in the sample. The chain is built from TRBV4-1 and TRBJ2-5, with D uncertain. This CDR3 is built from 12 residues. Germline V gene lookup returns CDR1 MGHRA and CDR2 YSYEKL. CDR3 sequence: CASSHPRQTQYF. The CDR3 DNA is TGTGCCAGCAGCCACCCCCGACAGACCCAGTACTTC.

The chain joins TRBV10-1 to TRBJ2-7; 8 bases are shared with TRBD2. The V and J ends lost 10 bases and 6 bases, in that order; junction bases with no gene match: 11. Germline V gives CDR1 WNHNN, CDR2 SYGVQD (reference sequence). The CDR3 spans 13 residues. CDR3 bases: TGCGCCATGAGATGGACGGCGGGGGGCGAGCAGTACTTC. Its protein is CAMRWTAGGEQYF.

This clone appeared a few times. The chain has TRBV2 and TRBJ1-1; D gene uncertain. V lost 6 bases and J lost 1, with 6 bases in between. The CDR3 extends over 12 amino acids. Per the germline V gene, CDR1 is SNHLY and CDR2 is FYNNEI. The CDR3 reads CASRRENTEAFF. CDR3 DNA sequence: TGTGCCAGCAGGCGGGAGAACACTGAAGCTTTCTTT.

In this sample, this clone turned up once. This CDR3 is CASSSPGQGAWEKLFF. The CDR3 DNA reads TGTGCCAGCAGTTCTCCGGGACAGGGGGCCTGGGAAAAACTGTTTTTT. The gene calls are TRBV28 and TRBJ1-4; 12 nucleotides line up with TRBD1. The CDR3 extends over 16 amino acids. Germline V lookup: CDR1 MDHEN, CDR2 SYDVKM. With 4 bases clipped from V and 8 bases from J, the junction kept 8 bases outside the gene matches.

The genes are TRBV9 and TRBJ2-1; D possibly corresponds to TRBD1 (7 bases). This CDR3 has 15 amino acids. Looked up from germline, CDR1 is SGDLS and CDR2 is YYNGEE. V was shortened by 4 bases and J by 9 bases, with 20 bases between the two germline ends. DNA of the CDR3: TGTGCCAGCAGCCGCCCGGCGACAGGGACTGGTGAGCAGTTCTTC. The encoded protein is CASSRPATGTGEQFF. The full variable domain, with the rest looked up from reference TRBV9 and TRBJ2-1, is DSGVTQTPKHLITATGQRVTLRCSPRSGDLSVYWYQQSLDQGLQFLIQYYNGEERAKGNILERFSAQQFPDLHSELNLSSLELGDSALYFCASSRPATGTGEQFFGPGTRLTVL.

This clone was recorded only once. This sample includes further DNA sequences coding for the same CDR3. The chain joins TRBV30 to TRBJ1-2; 8 bases are a match to TRBD1. V shed 3 bases, J shed 2 bases, and the junction held 5 bases outside the gene matches. This CDR3 comprises 14 residues. Germline V gene sequence: CDR1 GTSNPN, CDR2 SVGIG (reference sequence). Written as DNA, the CDR3 is TGTGCCTGGAGCGACAGGGGAAGGAACTATGGCTACACCTTC. Encoded protein: CAWSDRGRNYGYTF.

The rearrangement uses TRBV9 and TRBJ2-7, with D unclear. Germline values: CDR1 SGDLS, CDR2 YYNGEE. The CDR3 is 16 residues long. V lost 10 bases and J lost 0, with 23 bases in between. In nucleotides, the CDR3 is TGTGCCGTACTACTACTCTGGGGTCACGACTCCTACGAGCAGTACTTC. This gives the protein CAVLLLWGHDSYEQYF.